The 9 T cell receptor beta chains listed next were all sequenced from one sample in a study of cytomegalovirus exposure and HLA in healthy donors. 13 Jbeta primers and 60 Vbeta primers were used for the PCR. Produced via immunoSEQ multiplex PCR; TCRdb's table is partial and in-frame only. The table lists some 150,000 clones, almost 85% of them singletons. The specimen was PBMCs. These receptors originate from a man under 40 in good health and CMV-seropositive.

DNA for the CDR3: TGTGCCATCAGTGAGGCACGGCGGTCCTACGAGCAGTACTTC. Translating gives CAISEARRSYEQYF. V gene TRBV10-3 combines with J gene TRBJ2-7; D gene ambiguous. Germline CDR1 is ENHRY and CDR2 is SYGVKD. This CDR3 contains 14 residues. V was trimmed by 2 bases and J by 1 base, leaving 9 bases between them.

The gene calls are TRBV5-1 and TRBJ2-5; TRBD2 matches 15 bases. This CDR3 is 16 amino acids long. Trimming at V came to 3 bases and at J to 3 bases, leaving 3 bases not matched to a gene. Per germline, CDR1 SGHRS and CDR2 YFSETQ. The CDR3 spells CASSWGLAGGKETQYF. CDR3 coding DNA: TGCGCCAGCAGCTGGGGACTAGCGGGAGGAAAAGAGACCCAGTACTTC.

V gene TRBV12-5 combines with J gene TRBJ2-2; D is possibly TRBD2 (7 bases). Trimming took 4 bases from V and 7 from J, leaving 19 bases between them. The V gene's germline CDR1 is LGHNT and CDR2 FRNRAP. The CDR3 runs 16 residues. The CDR3 coding sequence is TGTGCTAGTGGTTCCGTCCTGGGGGGGCCTGGCGGGGAGCTGTTTTTT. This codes for CASGSVLGGPGGELFF.

With respect to this clone: One junction end does not reproduce the germline sequence, and a read error may be involved. This chain links TRBV7-6 with TRBJ2-7; TRBD1 matches at 8 bases. CDR3 length equals 16 residues. CDR1 SGHVS and CDR2 FNYEAQ come from the germline V gene. The CDR3 sequence is CASSLTARDRNYERYF. DNA for the CDR3: TGTGCCAGCAGCTTAACTGCGAGGGACAGGAATTACGAGCGGTACTTC. Full variable domain (outside the CDR3, taken from reference TRBV7-6 and TRBJ2-7): GAGVSQSPRYKVTKRGQDVALRCDPISGHVSLYWYRQALGQGPEFLTYFNYEAQQDKSGLPNDRFSAERPEGSISTLTIQRTEQRDSAMYRCASSLTARDRNYERYFGPGTRLTVT.

The chain employs TRBV28 and TRBJ1-4, with D perhaps TRBD1 (5 bases). Germline V gives CDR1 MDHEN, CDR2 SYDVKM. Trimming took off 2 bases at V and 7 bases at J, with 14 bases between the two ends. This CDR3 spans 15 amino acids. Here the CDR3 DNA reads TGTGCCAGCAGTTTACCGGCAGGGTTACCTGAAAAACTGTTTTTT. Its protein is CASSLPAGLPEKLFF.

This clone was seen a few times. V gene TRBV7-2 combines with J gene TRBJ2-2; D may be TRBD2 (6 bases). Trimming took 6 bases from V and 3 from J, leaving 11 bases between them. The CDR3 covers 14 residues. Germline loops: CDR1 SGHTA, CDR2 FQGNSA. The chain's CDR3 is CASRVGGDTGELFF. The CDR3 DNA reads as TGTGCCAGCAGAGTCGGCGGGGACACCGGGGAGCTGTTTTTT.

V gene TRBV5-1 combines with J gene TRBJ1-1; D is undetermined. CDR3 length equals 13 residues. Per germline, CDR1 SGHRS and CDR2 YFSETQ. Trimming left V 5 bases short and J 1 base short, with 9 bases between. Here the CDR3 DNA reads TGCGCCAGCAGTCCGGAGCGGAACACTGAAGCTTTCTTT. Amino acids: CASSPERNTEAFF.

The chain uses TRBV18 and TRBJ2-6; D not resolved. Deletions cut 6 bases from V and 1 base from J, with 4 bases between. The CDR3 length is 13 residues. Per the germline V gene, CDR1 is KGHSH and CDR2 is LQKENI. CDR3 coding DNA: TGTGCCAGCTCGCAGTCTGGGGCCAACGTCCTGACTTTC. Amino acid sequence: CASSQSGANVLTF.

The chain couples TRBV28 to TRBJ2-2; the match to TRBD2 covers 8 bases. Trimming removed 4 bases from V and 5 bases from J; junction bases left unmatched: 12. Per the germline V gene, CDR1 is MDHEN and CDR2 is SYDVKM. The CDR3 consists of 17 residues. The CDR3 is CASSSIRGGADTGELFF. CDR3 nucleotides: TGTGCCAGCAGTTCGATCCGGGGGGGTGCGGATACCGGGGAGCTGTTTTTT. The variable domain in full, completed from reference TRBV28 and TRBJ2-2, reads DVKVTQSSRYLVKRTGEKVFLECVQDMDHENMFWYRQDPGLGLRLIYFSYDVKMKEKGDIPEGYSVSREKKERFSLILESASTNQTSMYLCASSSIRGGADTGELFFGEGSRLTVL.